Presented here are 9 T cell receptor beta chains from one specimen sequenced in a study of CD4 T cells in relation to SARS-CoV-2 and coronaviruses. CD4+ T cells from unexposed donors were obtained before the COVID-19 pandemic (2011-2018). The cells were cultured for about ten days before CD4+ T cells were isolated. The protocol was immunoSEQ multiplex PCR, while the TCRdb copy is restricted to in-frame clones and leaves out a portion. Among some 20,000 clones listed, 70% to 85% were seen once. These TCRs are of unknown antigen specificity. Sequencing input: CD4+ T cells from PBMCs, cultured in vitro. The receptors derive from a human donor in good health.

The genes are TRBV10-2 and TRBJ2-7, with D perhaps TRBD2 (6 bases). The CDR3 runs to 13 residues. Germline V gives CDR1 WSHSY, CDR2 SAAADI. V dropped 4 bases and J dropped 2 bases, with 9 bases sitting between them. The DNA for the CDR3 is TGCGCCAGCAGTGTCGGGAGTACCTACGAGCAGTACTTC. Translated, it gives CASSVGSTYEQYF.

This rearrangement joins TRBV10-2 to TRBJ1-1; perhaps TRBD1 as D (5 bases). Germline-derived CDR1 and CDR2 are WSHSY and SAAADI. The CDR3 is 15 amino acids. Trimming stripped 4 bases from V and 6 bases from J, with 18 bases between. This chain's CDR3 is CASSVSAGKFSEAFF. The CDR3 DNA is TGCGCCAGCAGTGTAAGCGCAGGGAAATTCTCTGAAGCTTTCTTT.

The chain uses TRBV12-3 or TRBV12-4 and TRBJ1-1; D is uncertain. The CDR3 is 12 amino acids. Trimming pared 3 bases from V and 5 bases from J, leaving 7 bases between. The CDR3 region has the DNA TGTGCCAGCAGTTTTATGGAGACTGAAGCTTTCTTT. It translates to CASSFMETEAFF.

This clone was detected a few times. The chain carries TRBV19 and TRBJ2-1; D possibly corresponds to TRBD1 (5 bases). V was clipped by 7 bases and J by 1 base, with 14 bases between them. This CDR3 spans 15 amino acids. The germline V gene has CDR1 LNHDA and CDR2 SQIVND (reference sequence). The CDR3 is CASTPRGSSYNEQFF. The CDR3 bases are TGTGCCAGTACCCCAAGGGGATCATCCTACAATGAGCAGTTCTTC.

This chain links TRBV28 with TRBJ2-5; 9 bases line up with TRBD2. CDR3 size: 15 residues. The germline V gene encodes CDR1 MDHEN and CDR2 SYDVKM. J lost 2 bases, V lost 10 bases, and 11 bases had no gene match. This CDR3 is CATAGGGRLQETQYF. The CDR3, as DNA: TGTGCCACCGCGGGGGGGGGTAGGTTGCAAGAGACCCAGTACTTC.

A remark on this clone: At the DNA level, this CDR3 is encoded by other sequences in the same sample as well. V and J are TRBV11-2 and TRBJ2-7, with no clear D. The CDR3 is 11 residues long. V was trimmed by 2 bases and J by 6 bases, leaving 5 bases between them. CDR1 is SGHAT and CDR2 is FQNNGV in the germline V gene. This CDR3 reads CASSLRTEQYF. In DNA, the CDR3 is TGTGCCAGCAGCTTACGGACCGAGCAGTACTTC.

The CDR3 here is CASSDRGSYQPQHF. In DNA, the CDR3 is TGTGCCAGCAGTGATCGGGGCAGTTATCAGCCCCAGCATTTT. The chain links TRBV2 to TRBJ1-5, with a tentative D call TRBD1 (5 bases). The CDR3 spans 14 residues. V was shortened by 3 bases and J by 5 bases, with 11 bases between the two germline ends. Germline CDR1 is SNHLY and CDR2 is FYNNEI.

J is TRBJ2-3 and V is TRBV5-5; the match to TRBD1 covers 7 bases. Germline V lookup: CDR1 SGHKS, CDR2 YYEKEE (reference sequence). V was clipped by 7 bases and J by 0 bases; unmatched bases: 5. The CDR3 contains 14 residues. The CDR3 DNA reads TGTGCCAGCTCGACAGGGTGGAGCACAGATACGCAGTATTTT. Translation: CASSTGWSTDTQYF.

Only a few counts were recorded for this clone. The chain's CDR3 is CASSQDSRRNEQFF. The CDR3 DNA sequence: TGTGCCAGCAGCCAAGATTCGAGGAGGAATGAGCAGTTCTTC. V is TRBV3-1 (or the pseudogene TRBV3-2) and J is TRBJ2-1, with D possibly matching TRBD2 (5 bases). V lost 0 bases and J 7 bases, leaving 10 bases between the germline ends. This CDR3 comprises 14 residues. CDR1 and CDR2 from the germline V gene are LGHDT and YNNKEL (reference sequence).